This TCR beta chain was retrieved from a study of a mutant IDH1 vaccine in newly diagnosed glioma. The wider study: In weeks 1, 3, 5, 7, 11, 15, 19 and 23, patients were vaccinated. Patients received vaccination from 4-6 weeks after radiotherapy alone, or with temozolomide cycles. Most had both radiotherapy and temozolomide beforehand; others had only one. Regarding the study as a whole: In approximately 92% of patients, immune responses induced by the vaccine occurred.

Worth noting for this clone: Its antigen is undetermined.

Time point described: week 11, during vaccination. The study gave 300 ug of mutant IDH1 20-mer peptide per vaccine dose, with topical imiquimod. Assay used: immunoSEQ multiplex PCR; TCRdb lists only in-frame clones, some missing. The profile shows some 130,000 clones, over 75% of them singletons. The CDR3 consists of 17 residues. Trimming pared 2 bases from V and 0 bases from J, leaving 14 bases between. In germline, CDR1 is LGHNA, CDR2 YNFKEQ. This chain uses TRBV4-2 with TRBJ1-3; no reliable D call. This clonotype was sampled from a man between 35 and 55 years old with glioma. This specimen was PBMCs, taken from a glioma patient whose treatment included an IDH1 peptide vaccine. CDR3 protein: CASSQNPAGSSGNTIYF. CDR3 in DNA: TGTGCCAGCAGCCAAAATCCGGCAGGCAGCTCTGGAAACACCATATATTTT.